The TCR beta chain described here comes from a study of patients and donors after allogeneic stem cell transplantation. At least ten counts were recorded for this clonotype. TCRdb redid the calling of the RT-PCR reads with MiXCR, one entry per CDR3 protein. The sample records roughly 230,000 distinct CDR3 sequences, less than 15% being singletons. Germline V lookup: CDR1 MGHRA, CDR2 YSYEKL. V was pared by 4 bases and J by 7 bases, with 13 bases between. The CDR3 is 14 amino acids. This TCR was sampled from a human donor who was either an allogeneic HSCT recipient or a stem cell or donor lymphocyte infusion donor (not recorded which). It is not recorded whose cells these are; they may come from a transplant donor. Sequenced material: blood, either unsorted or a sorted T cell fraction (not recorded which). J is TRBJ2-2 and V is TRBV4-1; D may correspond to TRBD1 or TRBD2 (5 bases each). CDR3 region: CASSRDRGDGELFF. In DNA, the CDR3 is TGCGCCAGCAGCCGGGACCGAGGGGACGGGGAGCTGTTTTTT.